The 24 T cell receptor beta chains given below trace back to one sample, sequenced in a study of CD8 T cells in Susac syndrome. A quantity of about 0.5 to 1 ug RNA underwent reverse transcription using random hexamers. TCRdb re-called the immunoSEQ multiplex PCR reads with MiXCR, one entry per CDR3 protein. Among just over 150,000 distinct CDR3 sequences listed, about 95% were seen once. The specimen sequenced was CD4+ T cells from PBMCs. These receptors all come from a human donor with Susac syndrome.

V gene TRBV5-1 combines with J gene TRBJ1-4; D gene uncertain. The CDR3 loop spans 13 amino acids. V lost 6 bases to trimming and J lost 7 bases, with 13 bases between them. Per germline, CDR1 SGHRS and CDR2 YFSETQ. The CDR3 region has the DNA TGCGCCAGCACCCGGCCGGGGAGTGAAAAACTGTTTTTT. Protein: CASTRPGSEKLFF. The full variable domain, with the rest looked up from reference TRBV5-1 and TRBJ1-4, is KAGVTQTPRYLIKTRGQQVTLSCSPISGHRSVSWYQQTPGQGLQFLFEYFSETQRNKGNFPGRFSGRQFSNSRSEMNVSTLELGDSALYLCASTRPGSEKLFFGSGTQLSVL.

The rearrangement links TRBV5-1 to TRBJ2-5; 8 bases are a match to TRBD2. Trimming cost V 0 bases and J 5 bases; bases outside gene matches: 3. There are 14 residues in the CDR3. Germline CDR1 reads SGHRS; CDR2 reads YFSETQ. For the CDR3, the DNA is TGCGCCAGCAGCTTGGGAGCTAGCGGGGAGACCCAGTACTTC. This encodes CASSLGASGETQYF.

The rearrangement links TRBV9 to TRBJ2-1, with a tentative D call TRBD1 (6 bases). The V gene's germline CDR1 is SGDLS and CDR2 YYNGEE. This CDR3 is built from 13 residues. V was clipped by 4 bases and J by 9 bases, with 14 bases between them. CDR3 nucleotide sequence: TGTGCCAGCAGCCCTGGGGGCATGGGTGAGCAGTTCTTC. This translates into CASSPGGMGEQFF.

The J gene is TRBJ2-2, the V gene TRBV29-1; no reliable D call. Germline CDR1 reads SQVTM; CDR2 reads ANQGSEA. Trimming removed 3 bases at V and 4 bases at J, with 3 bases between. This CDR3 region has 11 residues. CDR3 bases: TGCAGCGTTGAGGGCACCGGGGAGCTGTTTTTT. Protein sequence: CSVEGTGELFF.

V and J are TRBV12-2 and TRBJ2-7; the table gives TRBD1 as D, unverified against the DNA. TRBV12-2 is a pseudogene segment. This CDR3 spans 14 amino acids. The CDR3 loop reads CASRPPGHSYEQYF. CDR3 bases: TGTGCAAGTCGCCCGCCAGGACATTCCTACGAGCAGTACTTC.

This chain connects TRBV25-1 to TRBJ1-5; D not resolved. Trimming cost V 0 bases and J 6 bases, with 9 bases left between them. This CDR3 is built from 14 residues. Per germline, CDR1 MGHDK and CDR2 SYGVNS. This CDR3 reads CASSEYVRSQPQHF. The CDR3 nucleotides are TGTGCCAGCAGTGAATATGTCAGGAGTCAGCCCCAGCATTTT.

The chain uses TRBV3-1 and TRBJ2-5, with TRBD2 matching over 9 bases. The junction had 13 bases not matched to a gene; V was cut back by 0 bases and J by 5 bases. The CDR3 is made up of 18 amino acids. Germline V lookup: CDR1 LGHDT, CDR2 YNNKEL (reference sequence). The CDR3 loop is CASSQEGGGGANDETQYF. For the CDR3, the DNA is TGTGCCAGCAGCCAAGAAGGGGGCGGGGGGGCGAACGATGAGACCCAGTACTTC.

The chain is built from TRBV7-6 and TRBJ2-7; a weak D match, TRBD1 (6 bases). V was cut by 3 bases and J by 5 bases, with 17 bases left in between. Looked up from germline, CDR1 is SGHVS and CDR2 is FNYEAQ. This CDR3 is 15 amino acids long. The CDR3, as DNA: TGTGCCAGCAGCTTGAATGGTGGACAGTTCAACGAGCAGTACTTC. Its translation is CASSLNGGQFNEQYF. Drawing the rest from reference TRBV7-6 and TRBJ2-7, the complete variable domain is GAGVSQSPRYKVTKRGQDVALRCDPISGHVSLYWYRQALGQGPEFLTYFNYEAQQDKSGLPNDRFSAERPEGSISTLTIQRTEQRDSAMYRCASSLNGGQFNEQYFGPGTRLTVT.

V usage is TRBV29-1 and J usage is TRBJ1-2, with D tentatively TRBD1 (6 bases). The CDR3 has 12 amino acids. The germline V gene has CDR1 SQVTM and CDR2 ANQGSEA. V was shortened by 4 bases and J by 8 bases, with 14 bases between the two germline ends. CDR3 residues: CSVGVGARGYTF. The CDR3 nucleotides are TGCAGCGTTGGTGTGGGGGCGCGAGGCTACACCTTC.

The rearrangement uses TRBV29-1 and TRBJ2-7; D is possibly TRBD1 (6 bases). The CDR3 sequence is 12 residues long. V gave up 8 bases and J gave up 3 bases, with 14 bases separating them. Per germline, CDR1 SQVTM and CDR2 ANQGSEA. Here the CDR3 DNA reads TGCAGCATCAGGGGAAGTGGCTACGAGCAGTACTTC. This gives the protein CSIRGSGYEQYF.

The chain links TRBV20-1 to TRBJ1-2; D unclear. Deletions cut 3 bases from V and 2 bases from J, with 7 bases between. CDR1 DFQATT and CDR2 SNEGSKA come from the germline V gene (reference sequence). This CDR3 spans 12 amino acids. The CDR3 sequence is CSARGSNYGYTF. The CDR3 coding sequence is TGCAGTGCTAGGGGCAGCAACTATGGCTACACCTTC.

The rearrangement uses TRBV18 and TRBJ2-7; D not certain. V lost 5 bases and J lost 7, with 15 bases in between. Germline loops: CDR1 KGHSH, CDR2 LQKENI. This CDR3 is 13 amino acids long. CDR3 DNA sequence: TGTGCCAGCTCAGACCAAAGGGCTGGGGAGCAGTACTTC. As protein: CASSDQRAGEQYF.

The chain has TRBV9 and TRBJ2-1, with 9 positions matching TRBD2. Trimming removed 2 bases from V and 5 bases from J; junction bases left unmatched: 5. CDR3 length equals 15 residues. CDR1 SGDLS and CDR2 YYNGEE come from the germline V gene. In DNA form, the CDR3 reads TGTGCCAGCAGCGTGACTAGCGGAGAGAACAATGAGCAGTTCTTC. This sequence encodes CASSVTSGENNEQFF.

The CDR3 bases are TGCGCCAGCGCGGAGGTACAAGAGACCCAGTACTTC. Residues: CASAEVQETQYF. This chain uses TRBV5-1 with TRBJ2-5; perhaps TRBD2 as D (5 bases). V lost 7 bases and J lost 2, with 9 bases in between. The CDR3 runs to 12 residues. Germline CDR1 SGHRS, CDR2 YFSETQ.

The rearrangement links TRBV20-1 to TRBJ1-5; D may be TRBD1 (6 bases). CDR3 length: 10 amino acids. The germline V and J ends were trimmed by 6 bases and 8 bases, with 8 bases remaining between them. Germline CDR1 is DFQATT and CDR2 is SNEGSKA (reference sequence). The CDR3 nucleotides read TGCAGTGCGCCAGGGGAGCCCCAGCATTTT. Protein product: CSAPGEPQHF.

The V and J genes are TRBV6-1 and TRBJ1-6; no clear D gene. Trimming took 0 bases from V and 10 from J, leaving 13 bases between them. This CDR3 spans 15 amino acids. Germline lookup yields CDR1 MNHNS and CDR2 SASEGT. The CDR3 bases are TGTGCCAGCAGTGAAGCCGGACCTGGGAAGTCACCCCTCCACTTT. This translates into CASSEAGPGKSPLHF.

The chain links TRBV29-1 to TRBJ2-1; 12 nucleotides align to TRBD1. The CDR3 length is 14 residues. Germline V gives CDR1 SQVTM, CDR2 ANQGSEA. The junction had 6 bases not matched to a gene; V was cut back by 6 bases and J by 6 bases. As DNA, the CDR3 is TGCAGCGTCAGGGGACAGGGGGCCGTCAATGAGCAGTTCTTC. It translates to CSVRGQGAVNEQFF.

The chain employs TRBV20-1 and TRBJ1-4; the D gene is possibly TRBD1 (5 bases). The CDR3 sequence is 11 residues long. CDR1 and CDR2 (germline): DFQATT, SNEGSKA (reference sequence). V lost 5 bases to trimming and J lost 4 bases, with 5 bases between them. The CDR3 DNA reads TGCAGTGCTGGGGGTAATGAAAAACTGTTTTTT. This codes for CSAGGNEKLFF.

The gene calls are TRBV12-3 or TRBV12-4 and TRBJ1-1; D uncertain. The CDR3 is made up of 11 amino acids. The V gene lost 7 bases and the J gene lost 6 bases, with 9 bases spanning the gap. CDR3 sequence (DNA): TGTGCCAGCACAGGTTTTGCTGAAGCTTTCTTT. This gives the protein CASTGFAEAFF.

The J gene is TRBJ2-1, the V gene TRBV7-6, with D perhaps being TRBD1 or TRBD2 (5 bases each). The germline CDR1 and CDR2 sequences are SGHVS and FNYEAQ. This CDR3 is built from 15 residues. Between the trimmed V and J ends, which lost 5 bases and 1 base, there was a span of 12 bases. CDR3 amino acids: CASSPGTPSYNEQFF. The DNA for the CDR3 is TGTGCCAGCAGCCCCGGGACGCCTTCCTACAATGAGCAGTTCTTC.

The chain has TRBV5-1 and TRBJ2-3, with D tentatively TRBD1 or TRBD2 (5 bases each). Trimming stripped 6 bases from V and 0 bases from J, with 14 bases between. Germline V gene data show CDR1 as SGHRS and CDR2 as YFSETQ. The CDR3 is 15 amino acids. CDR3 residues: CASTGAVSSTDTQYF. The CDR3 nucleotides read TGCGCCAGCACCGGGGCGGTTTCTAGCACAGATACGCAGTATTTT.

The rearrangement links TRBV7-9 to TRBJ1-2, with TRBD1 as a possible D gene (6 bases). The CDR3 runs to 14 residues. CDR1 is SEHNR, CDR2 FQNEAQ, per germline (reference sequence). With 1 base removed from V and 8 bases from J, the gap between germline ends came to 14 bases. Here the CDR3 DNA reads TGTGCCAGCAGCTTAGACAGGGCGGATGGCGGCTACACCTTC. This gives the protein CASSLDRADGGYTF.

The chain joins TRBV30 to TRBJ1-5; 8 bases are a match to TRBD1. Germline loops: CDR1 GTSNPN, CDR2 SVGIG (reference sequence). The CDR3 is 15 residues long. Trimming cost V 3 bases and J 7 bases; bases outside gene matches: 11. The CDR3: CAWSERDRTRQPQHF. CDR3 DNA sequence: TGTGCCTGGAGCGAACGGGACAGGACTAGGCAGCCCCAGCATTTT.

J is TRBJ2-3 and V is TRBV20-1; possible D gene TRBD2, 5 bases. CDR3 size: 13 residues. From germline, CDR1 is DFQATT and CDR2 SNEGSKA (reference sequence). V was trimmed by 7 bases and J by 2 bases, leaving 13 bases between them. Here the CDR3 reads CSVPPGITDTQYF. In DNA form, the CDR3 reads TGCAGTGTCCCCCCCGGGATCACAGATACGCAGTATTTT.